Below, 30 T cell receptor beta chains from the same sample are listed, as sequenced in a study of blood T cell repertoires in COVID-19. Assay: immunoSEQ multiplex PCR; the TCRdb copy retains only in-frame clones and omits some. The top ten hold over 9.5% of the sample, which has 95,000 to 100,000 clones, around four fifths seen once. The sequenced sample was peripheral blood. These TCRs come from a man between 65 and 80 years old with acute or convalescent COVID-19.

The rearrangement joins TRBV4-2 to TRBJ1-2; 7 bases are shared with TRBD1. The CDR3 totals 15 residues. Germline loops: CDR1 LGHNA, CDR2 YNFKEQ. V shed 1 base and J 1 base; nucleotides not matched to a gene: 3. The chain's CDR3 is CASSQGQGDNYGYTF. The CDR3 DNA follows: TGTGCCAGCAGCCAAGGCCAGGGGGATAACTATGGCTACACCTTC.

This sequence joins TRBV12-3 or TRBV12-4 and TRBJ2-1, with TRBD1 matching over 7 bases. Trimming removed 3 bases from V and 4 bases from J; junction bases left unmatched: 0. This CDR3 comprises 13 residues. CDR3 nucleotides: TGTGCCAGCAGTTTGGGACAGTACAATGAGCAGTTCTTC. Translated: CASSLGQYNEQFF.

The rearrangement joins TRBV2 to TRBJ2-7; tentatively, D is TRBD1 (6 bases). The CDR3 runs 14 residues. The V gene lost 3 bases and the J gene lost 3 bases, with 12 bases spanning the gap. Germline V gene data show CDR1 as SNHLY and CDR2 as FYNNEI. In nucleotides, the CDR3 is TGTGCCAGCAGTGAGCAGGGGAGTAGCTACGAGCAGTACTTC. This codes for CASSEQGSSYEQYF.

The chain recombines TRBV19 with TRBJ1-4, with D perhaps TRBD1 (5 bases). The ends were cut back, 5 bases at V and 6 bases at J, with 16 bases in the middle. This CDR3 spans 15 amino acids. The V gene's germline CDR1 is LNHDA and CDR2 SQIVND (reference sequence). CDR3 bases: TGTGCCAGTAGTGACCAGGGTACGTGGGATGAAAAACTGTTTTTT. Protein: CASSDQGTWDEKLFF.

This chain joins TRBV7-3 and TRBJ1-3, with TRBD1 as a possible D gene (5 bases). This CDR3 comprises 14 residues. Between the trimmed V and J ends, which lost 5 bases and 0 bases, there was a span of 8 bases. Germline loops: CDR1 SGHTA, CDR2 FQGTGA. CDR3 coding DNA: TGTGCCAGCAGCGCCACAGGCTCTGGAAACACCATATATTTT. This gives the protein CASSATGSGNTIYF.

This chain links TRBV6-5 with TRBJ2-1, with D tentatively TRBD2 (7 bases). Germline V gene sequence: CDR1 MNHEY, CDR2 SVGAGI. The CDR3 is made up of 15 amino acids. Trimming removed 7 bases from V and 0 bases from J, with 13 bases in between. The CDR3 reads CASIKGGSSYNEQFF. The CDR3 bases are TGTGCCAGCATAAAGGGGGGGAGCTCCTACAATGAGCAGTTCTTC.

V and J are TRBV1 and TRBJ2-1; the DNA was not compared with TRBD2, the D call given in the table. TRBV1 is a recognized pseudogene. The CDR3 is made up of 17 amino acids. CDR3 DNA: TGCACCAGCAGCTTTCGGAAGGGGCGGGAGGGCCCCAATGAGCAGTTCTTC. Its protein product is CTSSFRKGREGPNEQFF.

This clone has just a few counts. The J gene is TRBJ2-7, the V gene TRBV7-3; 10 nucleotides agree with TRBD2. This CDR3 contains 14 residues. The germline V gene has CDR1 SGHTA and CDR2 FQGTGA. Trimming cost V 5 bases and J 1 base; bases outside gene matches: 2. CDR3 amino acids: CASSRLAGSYEQYF. DNA of the CDR3: TGTGCCAGCAGCAGACTAGCGGGTTCCTACGAGCAGTACTTC.

This clone was picked up one time. The rearrangement links TRBV18 to TRBJ1-5; D is undetermined. The CDR3 length is 14 residues. With 3 bases removed from V and 0 bases from J, the gap between germline ends came to 6 bases. Per the germline V gene, CDR1 is KGHSH and CDR2 is LQKENI. The CDR3 nucleotides are TGTGCCAGCTCACCTGAGTATAGCAATCAGCCCCAGCATTTT. This sequence encodes CASSPEYSNQPQHF.

This chain uses TRBV5-8 with TRBJ2-1; D may be TRBD2 (6 bases). This CDR3 is built from 14 residues. V was clipped by 0 bases and J by 7 bases, with 11 bases between them. Germline V lookup: CDR1 SGHTS, CDR2 YDEGEE. CDR3: CASSLAGVFNEQFF. CDR3 DNA: TGTGCCAGCAGCTTGGCGGGAGTTTTTAATGAGCAGTTCTTC.

The genes are TRBV10-3 and TRBJ1-1; no firm D call. CDR1 ENHRY and CDR2 SYGVKD come from the germline V gene. Deletions cut 4 bases from V and 0 bases from J, with 9 bases between. The CDR3 totals 14 residues. CDR3 protein: CAISVTEMNTEAFF. CDR3 bases: TGTGCCATCAGTGTAACAGAAATGAACACTGAAGCTTTCTTT.

This chain joins TRBV29-1 and TRBJ2-7; D is unresolved. Trimming took 3 bases from V and 0 from J, leaving 6 bases between them. The CDR3 has 12 residues. CDR1 is SQVTM and CDR2 is ANQGSEA in the germline V gene. CDR3 region: CSVDADSYEQYF. The CDR3 region has the DNA TGCAGCGTTGATGCGGACTCCTACGAGCAGTACTTC.

The chain carries TRBV30 and TRBJ2-1; perhaps TRBD1 as D (6 bases). Trimming took off 3 bases at V and 6 bases at J, with 15 bases between the two ends. The CDR3 sequence is 14 residues long. Germline V gene sequence: CDR1 GTSNPN, CDR2 SVGIG (reference sequence). CDR3 sequence reads: CAWREQGHLNEQFF. The CDR3 DNA reads TGTGCCTGGAGGGAGCAGGGGCACCTCAATGAGCAGTTCTTC.

The V and J genes are TRBV7-8 and TRBJ2-1; 9 bases agree with TRBD2. Germline CDR1 and CDR2: SGHVS and FQNEAQ. J gave up 5 bases and V 5 bases, and 10 bases lay outside the gene matches. The CDR3 has 16 amino acids. CDR3 nucleotide sequence: TGTGCCAGCAGCCCGAGACTAGCGGCCGATCACAATGAGCAGTTCTTC. This codes for CASSPRLAADHNEQFF.

The chain links TRBV2 to TRBJ2-3; no firm D call. The CDR3 sequence is 14 residues long. From germline, CDR1 is SNHLY and CDR2 FYNNEI. Deletions cut 7 bases from V and 2 bases from J, with 13 bases between. The chain's CDR3 is CASTNYLSTDTQYF. CDR3 coding DNA: TGTGCCAGCACGAACTACTTGTCCACAGATACGCAGTATTTT.

This chain links TRBV12-5 with TRBJ1-3; unclear D gene. Germline V gives CDR1 LGHNT, CDR2 FRNRAP. The CDR3 is 13 amino acids. V shed 2 bases and J shed 3 bases, with 5 bases lying between them. CDR3 residues: CASGLISGNTIYF. In DNA form, the CDR3 reads TGTGCTAGTGGTTTGATCAGTGGAAACACCATATATTTT.

The chain links TRBV16 to TRBJ1-2; tentatively, D is TRBD1 (6 bases). There are 16 residues in the CDR3. Germline V gene data show CDR1 as KGHSY and CDR2 as FQNENV. Trimming shortened V by 0 bases and J by 0 bases, and 11 bases separated the two germline ends. CDR3 DNA sequence: TGTGCCAGCAGCCAATCAGGGGCAGGGGCTAACTATGGCTACACCTTC. Translating it yields CASSQSGAGANYGYTF. Full variable domain (remainder filled in from reference TRBV16 and TRBJ1-2): GEEVAQTPKHLVRGEGQKAKLYCAPIKGHSYVFWYQQVLKNEFKFLISFQNENVFDETGMPKERFSAKCLPNSPCSLEIQATKLEDSAVYFCASSQSGAGANYGYTFGSGTRLTVV.

The chain combines TRBV5-1 with TRBJ1-4; 9 bases agree with TRBD1. CDR3 length equals 14 residues. Germline V gives CDR1 SGHRS, CDR2 YFSETQ. The V and J ends lost 4 bases and 4 bases, in that order; junction bases with no gene match: 2. This CDR3 reads CASSMGQGNEKLFF. CDR3 sequence (DNA): TGCGCCAGCAGCATGGGACAGGGTAATGAAAAACTGTTTTTT. Supplemented by reference TRBV5-1 and TRBJ1-4, the full variable domain reads KAGVTQTPRYLIKTRGQQVTLSCSPISGHRSVSWYQQTPGQGLQFLFEYFSETQRNKGNFPGRFSGRQFSNSRSEMNVSTLELGDSALYLCASSMGQGNEKLFFGSGTQLSVL.

CDR3 sequence: CASSTDRLPSQPQHF. As DNA, the CDR3 is TGTGCCAGTAGCACGGACAGATTGCCGAGTCAGCCCCAGCATTTT. V is TRBV19 and J is TRBJ1-5; D is perhaps TRBD1 (6 bases). Germline V gene data show CDR1 as LNHDA and CDR2 as SQIVND (reference sequence). V was trimmed by 6 bases and J by 6 bases, leaving 18 bases between them. The CDR3 consists of 15 residues.

The chain couples TRBV7-6 to TRBJ1-6; perhaps TRBD1 as D (6 bases). Trimming removed 3 bases from V and 0 bases from J, with 9 bases in between. The CDR3 covers 16 residues. CDR1 is SGHVS and CDR2 is FNYEAQ in the germline V gene. CDR3: CASSLDSSSYNSPLHF. The CDR3 bases are TGTGCCAGCAGCTTGGACAGCAGCTCCTATAATTCACCCCTCCACTTT.

This CDR3 is CASSSGDTQYF. The CDR3 DNA reads as TGCGCCAGCAGCTCTGGCGATACGCAGTATTTT. V gene TRBV5-1 combines with J gene TRBJ2-3; no clear D gene. V lost 3 bases to trimming and J lost 6 bases, with 5 bases between them. CDR1 is SGHRS and CDR2 is YFSETQ in the germline V gene. This CDR3 region has 11 residues. Supplemented by reference TRBV5-1 and TRBJ2-3, the full variable domain reads KAGVTQTPRYLIKTRGQQVTLSCSPISGHRSVSWYQQTPGQGLQFLFEYFSETQRNKGNFPGRFSGRQFSNSRSEMNVSTLELGDSALYLCASSSGDTQYFGPGTRLTVL.

The gene calls are TRBV2 and TRBJ1-1, with unresolved D. V lost 4 bases, J lost 4 bases, and 19 bases lay in between. Germline V gene lookup returns CDR1 SNHLY and CDR2 FYNNEI. CDR3 size: 16 residues. CDR3 DNA: TGTGCCAGCAGTGCACCGACTACGGGGATTGGCACTGAAGCTTTCTTT. Amino acid sequence: CASSAPTTGIGTEAFF.

The CDR3 DNA sequence: TGTGCCAGCAGCTTACAGACTAGCGGTATAGAGCAGTTCTTC. Its translation: CASSLQTSGIEQFF. The chain joins TRBV7-3 to TRBJ2-1; 9 bases match TRBD2. Germline CDR1 SGHTA, CDR2 FQGTGA. The CDR3 runs to 14 residues. V shed 2 bases and J 10 bases; nucleotides not matched to a gene: 6.

V usage is TRBV30 and J usage is TRBJ1-4, with a possible D match to TRBD1 (5 bases). Germline V lookup: CDR1 GTSNPN, CDR2 SVGIG (reference sequence). Trimming took 5 bases from V and 8 from J, leaving 15 bases between them. The CDR3 is 13 amino acids. Written as DNA, the CDR3 is TGTGCCTGGGGGACGGGGGTCGAGGAAAAACTGTTTTTT. Its protein product is CAWGTGVEEKLFF. The full variable domain, its missing parts supplied by reference TRBV30 and TRBJ1-4, is SQTIHQWPATLVQPVGSPLSLECTVEGTSNPNLYWYRQAAGRGLQLLFYSVGIGQISSEVPQNLSASRPQDRQFILSSKKLLLSDSGFYLCAWGTGVEEKLFFGSGTQLSVL.

The chain recombines TRBV19 with TRBJ2-1, with 10 bases fitting TRBD2. From germline, CDR1 is LNHDA and CDR2 SQIVND (reference sequence). Unmatched junction bases numbered 6, after V lost 5 bases and J lost 5 bases. The CDR3 runs to 15 residues. In nucleotides, the CDR3 is TGTGCCAGTAGTTCCCTAGCGGGAGTTGACAATGAGCAGTTCTTC. It is translated as CASSSLAGVDNEQFF. The full variable domain, rest sourced from reference TRBV19 and TRBJ2-1, is DGGITQSPKYLFRKEGQNVTLSCEQNLNHDAMYWYRQDPGQGLRLIYYSQIVNDFQKGDIAEGYSVSREKKESFPLTVTSAQKNPTAFYLCASSSLAGVDNEQFFGPGTRLTVL.

The chain employs TRBV28 and TRBJ1-2; the D is unclear. The CDR3 spans 14 residues. The V end was cut by 2 bases, the J end by 5 bases, with 12 bases between. The V gene's germline CDR1 is MDHEN and CDR2 SYDVKM. CDR3 in DNA: TGTGCCAGCAGTTTAGAGCATGGGGAGTATGGCTACACCTTC. Protein product: CASSLEHGEYGYTF.

This chain joins TRBV7-2 and TRBJ1-4; no definite D call. The CDR3 contains 13 residues. The ends were cut back, 3 bases at V and 4 bases at J, with 6 bases in the middle. Germline-derived CDR1 and CDR2 are SGHTA and FQGNSA. In DNA, the CDR3 is TGTGCCAGCAGCTTTCGGGGTAATGAAAAACTGTTTTTT. It codes for CASSFRGNEKLFF.

The chain joins TRBV6-9 to TRBJ1-5; 11 bases agree with TRBD1. Germline V CDR1 and CDR2: MNHGY, SVAAGI. The J segment lost 8 bases and the V segment lost 4 bases, leaving 22 bases of the junction unmatched. The CDR3 consists of 20 residues. CDR3 in amino acids: CASSFPNPPYRDRGDEPQHF. DNA of the CDR3: TGTGCCAGCAGTTTCCCAAATCCCCCATACCGGGACAGGGGGGATGAGCCCCAGCATTTT.

The genes are TRBV15 and TRBJ1-2, with D unresolved. From germline, CDR1 is LNHNV and CDR2 YYDKDF (reference sequence). The CDR3 is 16 amino acids. The V gene lost 4 bases and the J gene lost 0 bases, with 15 bases spanning the gap. The CDR3 is CATSTPTRGSNYGYTF. The CDR3 DNA sequence: TGTGCCACCAGCACCCCGACCCGGGGTTCTAACTATGGCTACACCTTC.

The rearrangement joins TRBV5-5 to TRBJ2-1, with 9 bases matching TRBD1. Germline V gives CDR1 SGHKS, CDR2 YYEKEE (reference sequence). This CDR3 is built from 16 residues. The V and J ends lost 2 bases and 1 base, in that order; junction bases with no gene match: 4. The DNA for the CDR3 is TGTGCCAGCAGCTTACAGGGGGCGGTTTCCTACAATGAGCAGTTCTTC. Translated, it gives CASSLQGAVSYNEQFF. Variable domain in full (rest from reference TRBV5-5 and TRBJ2-1): DAGVTQSPTHLIKTRGQQVTLRCSPISGHKSVSWYQQVLGQGPQFIFQYYEKEERGRGNFPDRFSARQFPNYSSELNVNALLLGDSALYLCASSLQGAVSYNEQFFGPGTRLTVL.